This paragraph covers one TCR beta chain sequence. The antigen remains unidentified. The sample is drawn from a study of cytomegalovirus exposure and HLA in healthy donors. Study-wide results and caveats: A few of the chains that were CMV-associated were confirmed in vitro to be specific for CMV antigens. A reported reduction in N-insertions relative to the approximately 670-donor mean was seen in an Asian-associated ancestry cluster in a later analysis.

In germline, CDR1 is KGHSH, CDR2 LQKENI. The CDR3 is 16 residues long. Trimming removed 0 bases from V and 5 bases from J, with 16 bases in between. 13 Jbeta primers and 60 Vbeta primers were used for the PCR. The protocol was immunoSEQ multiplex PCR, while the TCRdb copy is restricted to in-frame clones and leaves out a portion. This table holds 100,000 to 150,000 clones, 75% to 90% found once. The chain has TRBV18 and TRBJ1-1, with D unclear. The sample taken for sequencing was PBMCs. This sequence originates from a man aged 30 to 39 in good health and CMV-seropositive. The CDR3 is CASSPPATATFTEAFF. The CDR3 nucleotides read TGTGCCAGCTCACCACCTGCCACAGCTACTTTTACTGAAGCTTTCTTT.